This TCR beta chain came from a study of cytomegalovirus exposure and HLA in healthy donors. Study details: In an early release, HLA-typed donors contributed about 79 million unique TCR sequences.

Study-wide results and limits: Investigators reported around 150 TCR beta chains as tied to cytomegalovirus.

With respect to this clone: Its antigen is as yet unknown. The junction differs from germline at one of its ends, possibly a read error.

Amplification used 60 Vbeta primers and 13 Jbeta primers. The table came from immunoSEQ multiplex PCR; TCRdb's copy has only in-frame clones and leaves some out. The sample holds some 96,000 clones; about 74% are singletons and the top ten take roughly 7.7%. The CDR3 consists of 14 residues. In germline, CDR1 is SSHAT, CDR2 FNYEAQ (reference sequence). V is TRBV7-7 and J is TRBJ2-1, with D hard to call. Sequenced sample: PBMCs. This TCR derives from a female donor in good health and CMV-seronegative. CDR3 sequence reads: CASSLTSQVNEQFF. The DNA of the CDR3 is TGTGCTAGCAGCTTAACCTCGCAGGTCAATGAGCAGTTCTTC.